The text below deals with one TCR beta chain. Antigen specificity is unknown. These data come from a study of shared clonotypes between healthy human individuals. Across the study: Per donor, three plates held CD4 naive cells, three held CD4 memory, two held CD8 naive and one held CD8 memory. Overall study findings and caveats: Across subsets, estimated richness was generally greater for naive than for memory populations.

Germline loops: CDR1 MDHEN, CDR2 SYDVKM. The CDR3 is made up of 13 amino acids. Trimming left V 11 bases short and J 2 bases short, with 15 bases between. In the authors' methods: Filtering differed, since immunoSEQ gave only junction sequences and no quality scores. Some clones are missing from TCRdb's copy, which holds only in-frame ones; the method was immunoSEQ multiplex PCR. V and J calls and clone size come straight from that table; D and trimming were deduced from the DNA. The data show 600,000 to 700,000 clones, 73% seen once. The split of CD4+ cells yielded CD45RA+ naive and CD45RA-negative memory subsets.

Sequenced: memory CD4+ T cells sorted from blood. Specified subset: CD45RA-negative fraction. This receptor was identified in a woman in her twenties or thirties in good health. The chain combines TRBV28 with TRBJ2-5; D possibly matches TRBD1 or TRBD2 (7 bases each). For the CDR3, the DNA is TGTGCCGAAGCAGGGGGGGAACAAGAGACCCAGTACTTC. Translated: CAEAGGEQETQYF.